These 24 T cell receptor beta chains came from one sample sequenced in a study of blood T cell repertoires in COVID-19. Produced via immunoSEQ multiplex PCR; TCRdb's table is partial and in-frame only. The sample records 130,000 to 150,000 clones, around 81% being singletons. Sequencing used peripheral blood. The receptors stem from a human donor with acute or convalescent COVID-19. The donor label of this sample is uncertain.

Only a few counts were recorded for this clone. The V and J genes are TRBV5-1 and TRBJ2-7, with 7 bases aligning to TRBD1. Germline trimming cut 4 bases from V and 2 bases from J; bases unmatched to any gene: 9. This CDR3 has 15 amino acids. In germline, CDR1 is SGHRS, CDR2 YFSETQ. This CDR3 is CASSSVGGQTYEQYF. As DNA, the CDR3 is TGCGCCAGCAGCAGTGTAGGGGGACAGACCTACGAGCAGTACTTC.

CDR3: CSARVQYGYTF. The DNA for the CDR3 is TGCAGTGCTAGAGTACAGTATGGCTACACCTTC. The chain links TRBV20-1 to TRBJ1-2; no reliable D call. This CDR3 contains 11 residues. Germline values: CDR1 DFQATT, CDR2 SNEGSKA (reference sequence). The V and J ends lost 1 base and 5 bases respectively, with 5 bases between them.

This clone was detected many times. The V gene is TRBV5-4, the J gene TRBJ2-7, with 10 bases identical to TRBD2. The CDR3 sequence is 15 residues long. Per germline, CDR1 SGHNT and CDR2 YYREEE (reference sequence). V lost 5 bases and J lost 4; bases outside the gene matches: 9. CDR3 protein: CASSSERGGWYEQYF. CDR3 coding DNA: TGTGCCAGCAGTTCTGAGCGGGGGGGCTGGTACGAGCAGTACTTC. Full variable domain (outside the CDR3, taken from reference TRBV5-4 and TRBJ2-7): ETGVTQSPTHLIKTRGQQVTLRCSSQSGHNTVSWYQQALGQGPQFIFQYYREEENGRGNFPPRFSGLQFPNYSSELNVNALELDDSALYLCASSSERGGWYEQYFGPGTRLTVT.

The CDR3 DNA reads TGTGCCAGCAGCCGGGGACAGCCCCAGCATTTT. This gives the protein CASSRGQPQHF. The J gene is TRBJ1-5, the V gene TRBV6-6; D is uncertain. Trimming took off 6 bases at V and 7 bases at J, with 7 bases between the two ends. Germline V gene data show CDR1 as MNHNY and CDR2 as SVGAGI (reference sequence). The CDR3 is made up of 11 amino acids.

The chain combines TRBV7-8 with TRBJ2-7; TRBD1 aligns across 7 bases. This CDR3 contains 14 residues. The germline V gene has CDR1 SGHVS and CDR2 FQNEAQ. Trimming at V came to 4 bases and at J to 3 bases, leaving 6 bases not matched to a gene. CDR3 coding DNA: TGTGCCAGCAGCTCCGGACAGGCCGGCTACGAGCAGTACTTC. Translated, it gives CASSSGQAGYEQYF.

The chain recombines TRBV7-9 with TRBJ1-5; perhaps TRBD1 as D (5 bases). The germline CDR1 and CDR2 sequences are SEHNR and FQNEAQ (reference sequence). The CDR3 sequence is 15 residues long. Trimming removed 4 bases from V and 5 bases from J, with 15 bases in between. DNA for the CDR3: TGTGCCAGCAGCTCCACCGACAGTCCAGATCAGCCCCAGCATTTT. Its protein is CASSSTDSPDQPQHF.

This sequence joins TRBV6-5 and TRBJ1-6, with 7 bases aligning to TRBD1. The ends lost 5 bases at V and 14 bases at J; junction bases unmatched: 12. CDR1 and CDR2 from the germline V gene are MNHEY and SVGAGI. There are 14 residues in the CDR3. The CDR3 DNA reads TGTGCCAGCAGTCGGGACAGCATTCGAGGAGCCCTCCACTTT. Protein: CASSRDSIRGALHF.

This chain uses TRBV5-6 with TRBJ2-7; 7 bases line up with TRBD1. Germline values: CDR1 SGHDT, CDR2 YYEEEE. The CDR3 consists of 14 residues. V was clipped by 4 bases and J by 7 bases; unmatched bases: 11. The CDR3 coding sequence is TGTGCCAGCAGCCTCGGGGCAGGGGGAAATGAGCAGTACTTC. It codes for CASSLGAGGNEQYF. Combining the CDR3 with reference TRBV5-6 and TRBJ2-7 gives the whole variable domain DAGVTQSPTHLIKTRGQQVTLRCSPKSGHDTVSWYQQALGQGPQFIFQYYEEEERQRGNFPDRFSGHQFPNYSSELNVNALLLGDSALYLCASSLGAGGNEQYFGPGTRLTVT.

The chain combines TRBV12-3 or TRBV12-4 with TRBJ1-1, with unresolved D. This CDR3 is built from 13 residues. The V end was cut by 1 base, the J end by 3 bases, with 6 bases between. DNA of the CDR3: TGTGCCAGCAGTTTAGGCAGTTACACTGAAGCTTTCTTT. Translated, it gives CASSLGSYTEAFF.

The V gene is TRBV3-1 (or the pseudogene TRBV3-2), the J gene TRBJ1-4; TRBD1 might be the D (6 bases). The length of the CDR3 is 15 residues. Germline CDR1 and CDR2: LGHDT and YNNKEL (reference sequence). Trimming took off 5 bases at V and 3 bases at J, with 13 bases between the two ends. CDR3 bases: TGTGCCAGCAGCGCCGGACAGTCGCCTAATGAAAAACTGTTTTTT. This encodes CASSAGQSPNEKLFF.

This clone was detected once. The chain has TRBV5-1 and TRBJ2-7; the D is unclear. The CDR3 is 13 residues long. Trimming stripped 4 bases from V and 5 bases from J, with 13 bases between. Germline V CDR1 and CDR2: SGHRS, YFSETQ. The CDR3 coding sequence is TGCGCCAGCAGCCGTGAGTCACGGGACGAGCAGTACTTC. This gives the protein CASSRESRDEQYF.

V is TRBV4-2 and J is TRBJ1-3; TRBD1 is a possible D gene (5 bases). With 4 bases removed from V and 0 bases from J, the gap between germline ends came to 16 bases. This CDR3 has 17 residues. CDR1 and CDR2 (germline): LGHNA, YNFKEQ. The CDR3 nucleotides are TGTGCCAGCAGCCGCTGGGGGGGGAGAAGCTCTGGAAACACCATATATTTT. The encoded protein is CASSRWGGRSSGNTIYF.

This clone was counted between two and nine times. The chain carries TRBV7-9 and TRBJ2-1; 8 bases fit TRBD2. This CDR3 is built from 15 residues. Germline V gene data show CDR1 as SEHNR and CDR2 as FQNEAQ (reference sequence). Trimming removed 5 bases from V and 3 bases from J; junction bases left unmatched: 6. The chain's CDR3 is CASSPRTSHYNEQFF. DNA for the CDR3: TGTGCCAGCAGCCCCCGGACTAGCCACTACAATGAGCAGTTCTTC. Variable domain in full (rest from reference TRBV7-9 and TRBJ2-1): DTGVSQNPRHKITKRGQNVTFRCDPISEHNRLYWYRQTLGQGPEFLTYFQNEAQLEKSRLLSDRFSAERPKGSFSTLEIQRTEQGDSAMYLCASSPRTSHYNEQFFGPGTRLTVL.

CDR3: CASSPLLGQTNTGELFF. As DNA, the CDR3 is TGTGCCAGCAGCCCTCTCCTTGGACAGACTAACACCGGGGAGCTGTTTTTT. This rearrangement joins TRBV5-4 to TRBJ2-2, with a weak D call TRBD1 (6 bases). Germline V gene data show CDR1 as SGHNT and CDR2 as YYREEE (reference sequence). The CDR3 runs 17 residues. Trimming took 4 bases from V and 2 from J, leaving 18 bases between them. The complete variable domain, with remaining parts taken from reference TRBV5-4 and TRBJ2-2, reads ETGVTQSPTHLIKTRGQQVTLRCSSQSGHNTVSWYQQALGQGPQFIFQYYREEENGRGNFPPRFSGLQFPNYSSELNVNALELDDSALYLCASSPLLGQTNTGELFFGEGSRLTVL.

The V call is TRBV11-2, the J call TRBJ1-2, with a weak D call TRBD1 (5 bases). CDR1 and CDR2 (germline): SGHAT, FQNNGV. This CDR3 has 16 residues. V shed 0 bases and J shed 4 bases, with 15 bases lying between them. The CDR3 DNA reads TGTGCCAGCAGCTTAGAGGGGGAGGGCTTGACCTATGGCTACACCTTC. It is translated as CASSLEGEGLTYGYTF.

The chain employs TRBV14 and TRBJ1-2, with 8 bases matching TRBD1. Germline assignment: CDR1 SGHDN and CDR2 FVKESK. Unmatched junction bases numbered 4, after V lost 1 base and J lost 6 bases. The CDR3 extends over 14 amino acids. In DNA, the CDR3 is TGTGCCAGCAGCCAAGTCCAGGGGGCCGATGGCTACACCTTC. The encoded protein is CASSQVQGADGYTF.

This clone was counted only a few times. The V call is TRBV27, the J call TRBJ1-6; 9 positions match TRBD1. This CDR3 has 19 residues. Germline CDR1 MNHEY, CDR2 SMNVEV (reference sequence). J lost 0 bases, V lost 6 bases, and 12 bases had no gene match. CDR3: CASRPTGGVPLSYNSPLHF. In DNA form, the CDR3 reads TGTGCCAGCAGACCTACAGGGGGCGTCCCCCTCTCCTATAATTCACCCCTCCACTTT.

This chain links TRBV10-3 with TRBJ2-7; D is possibly TRBD1 (5 bases). Germline-derived CDR1 and CDR2 are ENHRY and SYGVKD. The V end was cut by 0 bases, the J end by 0 bases, with 15 bases between. CDR3 length: 17 residues. The CDR3 loop is CAISESRGQGFSYEQYF. CDR3 DNA: TGTGCCATCAGTGAGTCTAGAGGTCAGGGATTCTCCTACGAGCAGTACTTC.

The rearrangement uses TRBV19 and TRBJ1-2, with D possibly being TRBD1 (5 bases). V was clipped by 3 bases and J by 4 bases, with 15 bases between them. CDR3 length equals 15 residues. Germline assignment: CDR1 LNHDA and CDR2 SQIVND (reference sequence). CDR3 DNA: TGTGCCAGTAGTATCGGGGACGGGAGGATCTATGGCTACACCTTC. Its protein product is CASSIGDGRIYGYTF.

This rearrangement joins TRBV7-9 to TRBJ2-1; 7 bases fit TRBD1. The CDR3 extends over 12 amino acids. The germline V gene encodes CDR1 SEHNR and CDR2 FQNEAQ (reference sequence). V lost 5 bases and J lost 6; bases outside the gene matches: 1. CDR3 DNA: TGTGCCAGCAGCGACAGGGTCAATGAGCAGTTCTTC. Its protein is CASSDRVNEQFF.

J is TRBJ1-2 and V is TRBV7-9, with D perhaps TRBD1 (6 bases). This CDR3 is built from 14 residues. Between the trimmed V and J ends, which lost 1 base and 8 bases, there was a span of 14 bases. Germline CDR1 reads SEHNR; CDR2 reads FQNEAQ (reference sequence). The CDR3, as DNA: TGTGCCAGCAGCTTAGAGAGTCAGGGGTGGGGCTACACCTTC. Translating it yields CASSLESQGWGYTF. Full variable domain (outside the CDR3, taken from reference TRBV7-9 and TRBJ1-2): DTGVSQNPRHKITKRGQNVTFRCDPISEHNRLYWYRQTLGQGPEFLTYFQNEAQLEKSRLLSDRFSAERPKGSFSTLEIQRTEQGDSAMYLCASSLESQGWGYTFGSGTRLTVV.

The chain links TRBV7-6 to TRBJ1-3; 7 nucleotides align to TRBD1. V gave up 4 bases and J gave up 1 base; unmatched junction bases: 1. The CDR3 totals 14 residues. From germline, CDR1 is SGHVS and CDR2 FNYEAQ. CDR3 DNA sequence: TGTGCCAGCAGCTCGACAGGGTCTGGAAACACCATATATTTT. Amino acids: CASSSTGSGNTIYF.

This clone was seen once. This chain joins TRBV18 and TRBJ1-1; D may be TRBD1 (6 bases). Germline V gene sequence: CDR1 KGHSH, CDR2 LQKENI. The CDR3 consists of 14 residues. Trimming shortened V by 6 bases and J by 0 bases, and 11 bases separated the two germline ends. In nucleotides, the CDR3 is TGTGCCAGCTCGGACAGCCTCATGAACACTGAAGCTTTCTTT. It codes for CASSDSLMNTEAFF.

Notes on this clone: Other DNA variants within this sample encode the same CDR3. The chain recombines TRBV19 with TRBJ1-5; D might be TRBD1 (5 bases). Germline V CDR1 and CDR2: LNHDA, SQIVND (reference sequence). This CDR3 has 12 residues. The V and J ends lost 4 bases and 6 bases respectively, with 7 bases between them. As DNA, the CDR3 is TGTGCCAGTAGTAGGGGGGGTCAGCCCCAGCATTTT. This translates into CASSRGGQPQHF.